Listed below are T cell receptor beta chains from one sample, sequenced in a study of T cell changes during pregnancy in multiple sclerosis. Clones were sequenced by immunoSEQ multiplex PCR, and TCRdb holds only the in-frame ones, with some missing. Among 65,000 to 70,000 clones listed, approximately 91% were seen once. The sequencing used peripheral blood, collected in the first trimester of pregnancy. Receptors were obtained from a female donor with multiple sclerosis, enrolled in a pregnancy study. Each CDR3 is given with its conserved first and last residue. Each record gives: V gene, J gene, CDR3 protein.

v_call: TRBV5-1; j_call: TRBJ2-2; cdr3_aa: CASSLGLAPGELFF
v_call: TRBV19; j_call: TRBJ2-7; cdr3_aa: CASSSQRLAGGVYEQYF
v_call: TRBV2; j_call: TRBJ2-6; cdr3_aa: CASRETGSGANVLTF
v_call: TRBV19; j_call: TRBJ2-2; cdr3_aa: CASSLQGPNTGELFF
v_call: TRBV19; j_call: TRBJ1-5; cdr3_aa: CASSVPGQGNQPQHF
v_call: TRBV9; j_call: TRBJ2-5; cdr3_aa: CASSVGLAGGETQYF
v_call: TRBV5-1; j_call: TRBJ2-3; cdr3_aa: CASSLVWRGGTDTQYF
v_call: TRBV25-1; j_call: TRBJ2-2; cdr3_aa: CASSRHLRTGELFF
v_call: TRBV5-4; j_call: TRBJ2-5; cdr3_aa: CASSGDSQETQYF
v_call: TRBV7-3; j_call: TRBJ1-1; cdr3_aa: CASSSQGRTEAFF
v_call: TRBV10-3; j_call: TRBJ2-2; cdr3_aa: CAISGTSGGSAGTGELFF
v_call: TRBV5-1; j_call: TRBJ1-2; cdr3_aa: CASSPVGSPNYGYTF
v_call: TRBV5-5; j_call: TRBJ2-3; cdr3_aa: CASSGLAGGRDTQYF
v_call: TRBV19; j_call: TRBJ1-5; cdr3_aa: CASRTTGGTNQPQHF
v_call: TRBV5-1; j_call: TRBJ1-2; cdr3_aa: CASSSTGGDYGYTF
v_call: TRBV6-5; j_call: TRBJ2-5; cdr3_aa: CASSPLAGGQETQYF
v_call: TRBV29-1; j_call: TRBJ1-1; cdr3_aa: CSVGVGGTEAFF
v_call: TRBV5-1; j_call: TRBJ1-6; cdr3_aa: CASSLGGSGARNSPLHF
v_call: TRBV30; j_call: TRBJ2-7; cdr3_aa: CAWSDSYRGFEQYF
v_call: TRBV7-9; j_call: TRBJ1-5; cdr3_aa: CASSLDKGGNQPQHF
v_call: TRBV6-1; j_call: TRBJ2-2; cdr3_aa: CASTQGEAGELFF
v_call: TRBV18; j_call: TRBJ2-7; cdr3_aa: CASSPTGDSYEQYF
v_call: TRBV6-6; j_call: TRBJ1-4; cdr3_aa: CACRDTGNEKLFF
v_call: TRBV7-8; j_call: TRBJ2-1; cdr3_aa: CASSFRAGVLNEQFF